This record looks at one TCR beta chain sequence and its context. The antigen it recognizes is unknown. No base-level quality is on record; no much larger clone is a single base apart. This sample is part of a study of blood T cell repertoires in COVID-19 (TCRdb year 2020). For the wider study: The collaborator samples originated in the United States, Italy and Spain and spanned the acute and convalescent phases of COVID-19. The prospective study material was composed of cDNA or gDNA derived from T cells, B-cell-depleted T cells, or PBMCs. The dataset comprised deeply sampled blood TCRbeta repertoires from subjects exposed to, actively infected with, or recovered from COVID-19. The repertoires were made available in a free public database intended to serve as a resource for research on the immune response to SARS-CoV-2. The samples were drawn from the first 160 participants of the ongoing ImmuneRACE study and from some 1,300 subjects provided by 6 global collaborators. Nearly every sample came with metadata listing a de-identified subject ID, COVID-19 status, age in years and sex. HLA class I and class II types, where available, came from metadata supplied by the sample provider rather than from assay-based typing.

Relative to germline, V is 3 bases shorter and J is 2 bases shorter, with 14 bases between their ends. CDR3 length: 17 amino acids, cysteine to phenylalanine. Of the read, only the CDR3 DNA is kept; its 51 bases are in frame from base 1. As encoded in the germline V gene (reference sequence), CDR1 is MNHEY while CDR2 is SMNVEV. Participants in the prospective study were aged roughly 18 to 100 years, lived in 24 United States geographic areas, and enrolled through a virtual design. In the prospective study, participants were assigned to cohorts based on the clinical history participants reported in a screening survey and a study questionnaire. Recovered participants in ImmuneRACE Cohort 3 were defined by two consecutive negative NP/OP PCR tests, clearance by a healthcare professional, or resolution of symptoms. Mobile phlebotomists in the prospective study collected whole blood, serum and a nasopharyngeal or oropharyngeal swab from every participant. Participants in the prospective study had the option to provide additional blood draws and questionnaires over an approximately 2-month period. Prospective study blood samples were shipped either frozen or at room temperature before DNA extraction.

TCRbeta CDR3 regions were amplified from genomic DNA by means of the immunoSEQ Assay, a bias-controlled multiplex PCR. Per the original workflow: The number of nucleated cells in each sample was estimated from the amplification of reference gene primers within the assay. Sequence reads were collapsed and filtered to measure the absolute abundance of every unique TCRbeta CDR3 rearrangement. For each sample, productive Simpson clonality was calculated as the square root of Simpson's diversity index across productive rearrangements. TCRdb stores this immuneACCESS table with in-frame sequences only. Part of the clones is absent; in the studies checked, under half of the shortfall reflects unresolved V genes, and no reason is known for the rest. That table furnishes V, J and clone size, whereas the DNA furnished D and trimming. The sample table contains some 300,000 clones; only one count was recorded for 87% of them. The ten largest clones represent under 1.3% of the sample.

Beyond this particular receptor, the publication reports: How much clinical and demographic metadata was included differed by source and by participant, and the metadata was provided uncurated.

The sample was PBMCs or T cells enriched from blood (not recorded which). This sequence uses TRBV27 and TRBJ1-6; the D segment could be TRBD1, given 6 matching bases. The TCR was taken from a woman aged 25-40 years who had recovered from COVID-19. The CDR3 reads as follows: CASSFSTGKAYNSPLHF. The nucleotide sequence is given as TGTGCCAGCAGTTTTTCTACAGGGAAAGCCTATAATTCACCCCTCCACTTT.